This TCR beta chain emerged from a study of immune evolution from preneoplasia to lung adenocarcinoma (dated by TCRdb to 2020 to 2023). Context from the whole study: HLA loss of heterozygosity was observed in approximately 7%, 15% and 30% of AIS, MIA and ADC lesions, respectively, and was not observed in any AAH lesions. The immune data were combined with whole exome sequencing and methylation data from the same cohort of nodules. In total, the cohort included some 54 patients with pulmonary nodules, all of whom underwent surgical resection. The study used immune gene expression, TCR sequencing and multiplex immunofluorescence to profile the immune contexture of lung adenocarcinoma precursors and invasive adenocarcinoma. A total of under 60 patients contributed TCR sequencing data. Sample size was based on specimen availability rather than a prior power calculation. According to the study, over a hundred samples were used for TCR sequencing. POLYSOLVER was used to infer Class I HLA alleles from exome data, while LOHHLA was used to detect allele-specific HLA loss. Resected precursor lesions (AAH, AIS, MIA) and invasive adenocarcinomas were each compared against paired morphologically normal lung tissue. On the study overall, not on this receptor specifically: Normal lung had the highest top T cell clone frequencies, and these frequencies appeared to fall progressively from AAH through AIS, MIA and invasive adenocarcinoma. T cell clonality was highest in KRAS-mutant nodules compared with EGFR-mutant or double wild-type lesions. All patients were from Japan and China, so applicability to Western populations was uncertain. Clonality was highest in normal lung, while later-stage lesions appeared to have lower clonality but higher T cell density and diversity. The findings rested on association rather than direct causation, and larger cohorts with long-term follow-up and longitudinal biopsies were considered necessary.

TCR beta CDR3 regions were sequenced from DNA using the immunoSEQ hsTCRbeta Kit. The paper's data handling went like this. The ImmunoSEQ Analyzer was used to analyse the TCR sequencing data. T cell clonality was defined as 1 minus Pielou's evenness, as computed on productive rearrangements. The inverse Simpson index, applied to productive templates, was used to measure T cell diversity. T cell density was defined as TCR beta template counts normalized to usable DNA, with usable DNA estimated by amplification and sequencing of housekeeping genes. TCR metrics were compared across histologic stages using two-sided Kruskal-Wallis tests. TCRdb limited this immuneACCESS table to in-frame rearrangements with V and J called. A share of clones is missing; checked studies link under half to unresolved V genes, and the rest is unexplained. V, J and clone size derive from that table, while D and trimming were established from the DNA sequence. This sample comprises several thousand clones, roughly 70% of them detected only once. In total, the top ten clones hold over 6.5% of the sample.

Resection was performed on patients in Japan or China between the mid-2010s and the late 2010s. Two lung cancer pathologists independently reviewed H&E slides to confirm the histologic diagnosis of every case. Macro-dissection after pathologic assessment enriched premalignant or tumor cells for nucleic acid extraction. FFPE tissue was used for DNA isolation with the AllPrep DNA/RNA FFPE Kit. As for this clone: Its antigen is not yet known. Per-nucleotide qualities are absent, and no much larger clonotype sits a single base away.

The sample comprised FFPE atypical adenomatous hyperplasia tissue from the lung. The cell subset or site tag for this specimen amounts to: atypical adenomatous hyperplasia (AAH), lung preneoplasia. This TCR was recovered from an older donor with lung adenocarcinoma. Some clones in this sample may be carry-over from other donors' samples.

The DNA reads as follows: TGCAGCGTTGAAGCGGCTAGCGGGGCCTACAATGAGCAGTTCTTC. The translation is CSVEAASGAYNEQFF. The V and J segments used are TRBV29-1 and TRBJ2-1, with TRBD2 identical over 9 junction bases. Trimmed from V: 1 base; trimmed from J: 2 bases; junction bases lacking a gene match: 3. Inclusive of the bounding cysteine and phenylalanine, the CDR3 is 15 residues long. The CDR3 DNA has 45 bases and is translated from base 1. The germline V gene yields SQVTM for CDR1 and ANQGSEA for CDR2.